This TCR beta chain appears in the sequencing data of a study of regulatory T cells in long-lasting Graves disease. Study-wide results and limits: Persistent Graves' cases showed lower TCR diversity than newly diagnosed cases.

This clonotype has a count of ten or more. What it binds is unknown. iRepertoire HTBI primers and Arm-PCR of CDR3 regions built TCR beta libraries. TCRdb called the multiplex PCR reads again in MiXCR, with one record for every CDR3 protein. The sample lists a few hundred thousand distinct CDR3 sequences, 20% to 25% seen once, with about 26% in the top ten. Noted time point: persistent/refractory GD, antithyroid drugs over 5 years with positive TRAb. After RNA was extracted from PBMCs, the TCR library was made from it. Source: peripheral blood mononuclear cells (PBMCs), taken when the disease was refractory, from a patient treated with antithyroid drugs. The receptor was derived from a female donor with Graves disease.

CDR3 bases: TGTGCCAGCAGTGATACAGGGGGCTCTGGAAAACTGTTTTTT. Translated: CASSDTGGSGKLFF. This chain connects TRBV2 to TRBJ1-4; TRBD1 matches at 9 bases. Unmatched junction bases numbered 6, after V lost 3 bases and J lost 10 bases. The CDR3 has 14 amino acids. The germline CDR1 and CDR2 sequences are SNHLY and FYNNEI.